This T cell receptor beta chain comes out of a study of blood T cell repertoires in COVID-19. Background on the study: Acute-phase and convalescent COVID-19 samples originated in the United States, Italy and Spain. T cells, B-cell-depleted T cells, or PBMCs supplied cDNA or gDNA.

The sample holds one count of this clone. Some clones are missing from TCRdb's copy, which holds only in-frame ones; the method was immunoSEQ multiplex PCR. The repertoire includes 200,000 to 250,000 clones, 70% to 90% of them detected once, and about an eighth sits in the top ten. The V segment lost 8 bases and the J segment 0 bases; nucleotides outside the gene matches: 4. From germline, CDR1 is MNHEY and CDR2 SVGAGI. CDR3 size: 14 residues. V gene TRBV6-5 combines with J gene TRBJ1-3; the match to TRBD1 covers 7 bases. The TCR sequence derives from a woman aged 18-30 years who had recovered from COVID-19. Sequenced: peripheral blood. CDR3 in amino acids: CASGGTVSGNTIYF. CDR3 in DNA: TGTGCCAGCGGAGGGACAGTCTCTGGAAACACCATATATTTT.